At least ten counts were recorded for the clone carrying this T cell receptor beta chain. Its antigen is unknown. Amplification of TCR beta CDR3 regions used RNA transcripts. HTBI-primed first-round RT-PCR preceded second-round multiplex PCR. One entry per CDR3 protein results from TCRdb running MiXCR on the multiplex PCR reads. The table lists roughly 610,000 distinct CDR3 sequences, about 20% of them singletons. This entry is derived from a study of Graves' ophthalmopathy and Graves' hyperthyroidism. Study conclusions and caveats: The blood repertoire also included most expanded thyroid clonotypes above 0.001 frequency.

The study excluded patients with other autoimmune diseases, uncontrolled infections, pregnancy or lactation. PBMCs had their origin in fresh peripheral blood (approximately 9.9 ml). CDR3 length: 13 amino acids. The J segment lost 4 bases and the V segment lost 5 bases, leaving 7 bases of the junction unmatched. Looked up from germline, CDR1 is SQVTM and CDR2 is ANQGSEA. The chain links TRBV29-1 to TRBJ2-7, with TRBD1 matching over 8 bases. Sequenced input: peripheral blood. This TCR derives from a young woman with stable Graves' hyperthyroidism. Some clones in this sample may be carry-over from other donors' samples. CDR3 sequence reads: CSVTDRVQYEQYF. The CDR3 DNA follows: TGCAGCGTTACGGACAGGGTTCAGTACGAGCAGTACTTC.